This T cell receptor (beta chain) was sequenced for a study of identifying expanded T cells in peripheral blood (dated by TCRdb to between 2017 and 2020). Regarding the study in general: Technical replicates were generated by sequencing separate aliquots of the same genomic DNA pool, and four replicates were compared pairwise. Paper-wide results and their limitations: The authors expected biological variance in healthy repertoires might increase further over much longer intervals such as months to years. Variance in clone template counts between roughly two-week samples significantly increased with total template count across all healthy donors. Between technical replicates the binomial model flagged approximately 1.2 differentially abundant clones, whereas over around 2 weeks the binomial model flagged about 15 and over approximately four weeks about 19. Across all healthy-donor time intervals, the beta-binomial model significantly lowered both the number of clones called differentially abundant and the false-positive rate.

The immunoSEQ Assay, which uses bias-controlled multiplex PCR amplification of genomic DNA, was used to profile TCRbeta CDR3 regions. As for the original processing: To quantify the absolute abundance of each unique TCRbeta CDR3 region, the sequences were collapsed and filtered. Two models were used to test differential abundance: a binomial model (Fisher-equivalent) and a beta-binomial model that adds time-dependent variance fitted from healthy donors. Clones with fewer than 5 combined templates were removed, and differential abundance was called for clones with a Benjamini-Hochberg FDR below 0.01. Beta-binomial variance was modeled as a function of total template count across the two samples using the form v = (b*log(k)+a)^2. TCRdb holds this immuneACCESS table with in-frame rearrangements only. Some clones are missing; in checked studies, unresolved V genes explain under half, and the rest has no known cause. The V and J calls and clone size were taken over from that table, and D and trimming were inferred from the DNA. The sample table lists more than 95,000 clones, about 80% of them with a count of one. 3.3% of the sample rests with the top ten.

There are 13 amino acids in the CDR3, from cysteine to phenylalanine inclusive. Here the CDR3 DNA is all that survives: 39 bases in frame from base 1. The V end gives up 7 bases and the J end 2 bases, leaving 4 bases in the junction not matched to a gene. Taken from the germline V gene, the CDR1 and CDR2 loops are MNHEY and SVGAGI. To note about this clone: No cognate antigen has been identified for it. Per-nucleotide qualities are absent, and no much larger clonotype sits a single base away.

During the collection period, no infections or other immune events were recorded for the healthy donors. To calibrate time-dependent variance in a beta-binomial model of T-cell clone differential abundance, blood repertoires from healthy donors were used as a training cohort. The training cohort included around ten healthy donors, of whom 3 were female and 7 were male. The donors were between roughly 25 and 70 years old, with an average age of roughly 41 years. Whole blood from each healthy donor was obtained from a commercial supplier and was collected at three time points about 15 days apart. For immunosequencing, genomic DNA was extracted from unsorted whole blood.

The specimen sequenced was blood. The sequence was collected from a person aged 18-70 years in good health. The rearrangement joined TRBV6-5 to TRBJ2-7, with 8 bases in between that match TRBD2. The CDR3 protein sequence reads: CASTRLAPYEQYF. The base sequence is TGTGCCAGCACGCGACTAGCGCCCTACGAGCAGTACTTC.